This paragraph covers one T cell receptor (beta chain) sequence. Its antigen has not been determined. Since a much larger clone is just one base distant, this may be a read error. The library was made by 5' RACE. PCR with KAPA HiFi used TCRalpha or TCRbeta constant-region primers plus a P20EA primer, followed by nested second PCR with CA2 or CB2. TCR genes were amplified by unbiased adaptor ligation RT-PCR, with reverse transcription by Superscript III and a polyT18-containing BSL-18E primer. After second-strand synthesis and blunting, the P10EA/P20EA adaptor was ligated to the cDNA 5' end, followed by NotI digestion. For both the first and second PCRs, roughly 18 cycles of 98 degrees C for 20 s, 65 degrees C for 30 s and 72 degrees C for 1 min were run. The Nextera XT Index kit v2 Set A was used to index the amplicons, which were pooled in equimolar amounts and quantified with a Qubit 2.0 Fluorometer. Sequencing used the Illumina MiSeq platform with 2x300 bp paired-end reads. The authors' analysis ran thus. Reads were assigned to V and J genes by highest identity to IMGT reference sequences using Repertoire Genesis software ver.1.0. CDR3 was defined as the region from Cys104 to Phe118 plus Gly119 and was translated, and unique sequence reads were defined by distinct V, J and CDR3 amino acids. Shared V|J combinations were selected when significance was reached in both a Fisher's exact test in edgeR and a Mann Whitney U test. After singletons were removed and 500 repertoire combinations were bootstrapped, the repertoire dissimilarity index was calculated using the R rdi package. TCRdb reworked the public reads: Q25 trimming with fastp, MiXCR clone assembly, productive beta chains retained. CDR3 protein duplicates are merged, each entry listing the most common genes and DNA. These V and J calls rely on TCRdb rather than the paper's analysis. Here the sample has 6,100 or so distinct CDR3 sequences; 20% to 25% occur a single time. 31% of the sample belongs to the ten largest clones.

This entry comes from a study of esophageal squamous cell carcinoma tumors (dated by TCRdb to the early 2020s). Notes on the research overall: Principal component analysis with K-means clustering of immunohistochemical values for T-cell and checkpoint markers was used to divide patients into immuno relation high and low groups. The approximately ten cases yielded roughly 1.6 million total TCRalpha reads and approximately 1.4 million total TCRbeta reads, and 31,954 and 34,876 of those reads, respectively, were unique. The goal of the study was to evaluate both the diversity of the TCR repertoire and the shared TCR repertoires of T cells inside the tumor environment of esophageal squamous cell carcinoma. In Japan, 50 to 55 patients with esophageal squamous cell carcinoma who were treated surgically made up the wider cohort, which included approximately 21 high and about 32 low immuno relation cases. TCR sequencing was performed on 10 or so patients, consisting of five randomly selected high immuno relation cases and five background-matched low immuno relation cases. Overall study outcomes, separate from this receptor: Shared V|J recombination candidates may have been selected by chance because variation in the TCRalphabeta repertoire was large. Under 30 TRAV|TRAJ and about two dozen TRBV|TRBJ combinations, including TRAV13-1|TRAJ22 and TRBV7-9|TRBJ2-7, appeared to be shared among high immuno relation cases. The high immuno relation group had higher significant repertoire counts, although the two groups did not differ in total TCR repertoire counts. A single dominant TCRalpha VJ recombination with apparently reduced TCRalpha diversity was observed in three of the 10 cases. Because TCRalpha and TCRbeta chains were sequenced separately, chain pairing and the antigens recognized remained unknown. TCR repertoire analysis included only a few cases, and CDR3 clonotype-level investigation was not performed.

The CDR3 goes from the cysteine to the phenylalanine over 13 residues. The entry retains the CDR3 DNA only, 39 bases that are in frame from base 1. CDR1 and CDR2 (MNHNY, SVGAGI) derive from the germline V gene (reference sequence). Patients who had received neoadjuvant chemotherapy or for whom clinical information was lacking were excluded from enrollment. The TCR-sequenced cases shown were male and had subtotal esophagectomy with 2- or 3-field lymphadenectomy. RNA was isolated from bulk tumor tissue sections using a Qiagen AllPrep kit, and no T-cell sorting was performed. Small sections of surgically resected tumor tissue were stored in RNAlater reagent at -80°C until RNA extraction.

The sample was tumor tissue. The rearrangement joined TRBV6-6 to TRBJ1-5; TRBD1 lines up with 8 middle nucleotides. This clonotype was obtained from a man aged 45 to 85 with esophageal squamous cell carcinoma. The CDR3 in this case is CAITGQGEQLQHF. The sequence in DNA is TGTGCCATCACTGGACAGGGTGAGCAGCTCCAGCATTTT.